This T cell receptor (beta chain) was sequenced for a study of T cell clones after liver transplantation (dated by TCRdb to about 2019). As for the study more broadly: Samples were obtained from ITN030ST, a randomized trial in which withdrawal of immunosuppression was attempted within 2 years of liver transplantation. The subjects received no induction therapy and were kept on standard immunosuppression until randomization at 12-24 months post-transplant. To count as tolerant, a recipient had to stay completely off immunosuppression for at least one year without liver enzymes climbing beyond twice the upper limit of normal. Blood samples were collected pre-transplant, pre-randomization before withdrawal, and post-randomization after either full withdrawal or failed withdrawal. Three of the eight recipients were HCV-positive; the others were transplanted for non-autoimmune, non-viral indications. The studied cohort comprised 8 liver transplant recipients, 3 classified as tolerant and 5 as non-tolerant. Donor-reactive T cell clones were identified by TCRbeta sequencing following a pre-transplant mixed lymphocyte reaction and were subsequently tracked in post-transplant blood. Third party-reactive TCRbeta sequences from pre-transplant MLRs were also identified as an antigen-independent comparator for donor-reactive sequences. Study-level results and caveats: Low numbers of available donor cells limited the measurable donor-reactive repertoire in a couple of subjects. When repertoire turnover was taken into account, detection of donor-reactive sequences was significantly reduced in 7 of 8 subjects for CD4 and in 8 of 8 subjects for CD8. A significant post-transplant decrease in circulating donor-reactive CD4 TCRbeta sequences was observed in most of the 8 subjects, irrespective of tolerance or HCV status. Donor-reactive sequences declined more than third party-reactive ones, suggesting partial antigen-specific deletion unrelated to withdrawal success. The conclusions were considered preliminary, being limited by small, heterogeneous patient numbers and non-standardized post-transplant time points. Because allograft tissue specimens were not available, migration of donor-reactive T cells into the graft, rather than deletion, may have occurred.

V lost 2 bases and J lost 3 bases, and the count of bases not matched to a germline gene is 0. From the germline V gene (reference sequence), CDR1 is MNHEY and CDR2 is SMNVEV. From the cysteine up to the phenylalanine, the CDR3 has a length of 13 residues. Just the 39-base CDR3 DNA is kept, in frame starting at base 1. Using immunoSEQ, frozen genomic DNA was subjected to high-throughput TCRbeta CDR3 sequencing, a process that included PCR amplification, mapping, bias correction and internal controls. The authors processed their data as follows. Productive rearrangements were retained, and unique TCRbeta sequences were defined by the CDR3 nucleotide sequence together with the V and J gene. A sequence counted as donor-reactive only if the sequence showed at least 5-fold expansion in CFSE-low cells compared with unstimulated pre-transplant cells and had a frequency of at least 0.01%. To ensure at least 90% detection power, minimum frequency thresholds were set for each subject based on that subject's lowest-template unstimulated sample. Repertoire turnover was measured by Jensen-Shannon divergence between the top 1000 TCRbeta sequences post- and pre-transplant. Two-sided Fisher's exact tests were used to test for changes in the detection of donor-reactive sequences. The table comes from immuneACCESS by way of TCRdb, which keeps in-frame sequences with V and J called. Part of the clones is missing from these tables; in studies checked, under half for an unresolved V gene and the rest for unknown reasons. V and J calls and clone size are copied from that table; D and trimming were computed from the DNA. A total of over 60,000 clones appear in this sample, approximately 80% of them only once. The top ten hold 0.45% to 0.65% of the sample.

The time point label corresponds to: pre-transplant. Unstimulated PBMCs, after thawing, were stained for CD3, CD4 and CD8 and then FACS-sorted into CD3+CD4+ and CD3+CD8+ populations. All 8 studied subjects were randomized to withdrawal of immunosuppression. Genomic DNA was isolated with the Qiagen DNeasy Blood and Tissue Kit. Concerning this clone: Its antigen has not been determined. The input lacks base qualities; no much larger clone sits a single base away.

The receptor comes from a human donor who received a liver transplant. Recombination joined TRBV27 with TRBJ2-7, and 8 junctional nucleotides match TRBD2. Source: CD4+ T cells from blood, taken before liver transplant. The base sequence is TGTGCCAGCAGTTTACTAGCGGGCTACGAGCAGTACTTC. This yields the protein CASSLLAGYEQYF.